The rows below give T cell receptor beta chains drawn from one sample of a study of beta chain features in type 1 diabetes. Some clones are missing from TCRdb's copy, which holds only in-frame ones; the method was immunoSEQ multiplex PCR. The sample lists approximately 110,000 clones; roughly 43% were seen once. Sequenced input: stem cell memory CD4+ T cells from blood. The receptors here all came from a young woman in good health. The CDR3 runs from the conserved cysteine through the conserved F or W. D genes are given only for firm matches. Only some rows state a clone size, as once, few, many or a class for expanded clones.

TRBD1,.,TRBJ1-5,TRBV25-1,CASSEYGTGYQPQHF,TGTGCCAGCAGTGAATACGGGACAGGTTATCAGCCCCAGCATTTT
TRBD2,.,TRBJ2-1,TRBV11-2,CASSHGTSGTYNEQFF,TGTGCCAGCAGCCACGGGACTAGCGGCACCTACAATGAGCAGTTCTTC
TRBD2,.,TRBJ2-1,TRBV18,CASSLAGNYYEQFF,TGTGCCAGCTCACTAGCGGGGAATTACTATGAGCAGTTCTTC
.,.,TRBJ2-7,TRBV7-8,CASSQTGYQQYF,TGTGCCAGCAGTCAAACAGGGTACCAGCAGTACTTC
TRBD2,few,TRBJ2-1,TRBV27,CASSYAGLGYNEQFF,TGTGCCAGCAGTTACGCGGGACTAGGATACAATGAGCAGTTCTTC
TRBD2,.,TRBJ2-5,TRBV9,CASSVATGLAGRETQYF,TGTGCCAGCAGCGTAGCTACCGGACTAGCGGGAAGGGAGACCCAGTACTTC
TRBD1,.,TRBJ1-2,TRBV7-9,CASSAYTGDGYTF,TGTGCCAGCAGCGCGTATACAGGGGATGGCTACACCTTC
TRBD2,few,TRBJ2-7,TRBV7-2,CASSPGTSVPYEQYF,TGTGCCAGCAGCCCAGGGACTAGCGTGCCCTACGAGCAGTACTTC
.,.,TRBJ1-1,TRBV21-1,CASSARGFYTEAFF,TGTGCCAGCAGCGCTAGGGGATTTTACACTGAAGCTTTCTTT
.,once,TRBJ2-5,TRBV29-1,CSGAGVTQETQYF,TGCAGCGGGGCCGGTGTGACCCAAGAGACCCAGTACTTC
.,few,TRBJ1-5,TRBV6-5,CASSKSSRTEPQHF,TGTGCCAGCAGCAAATCATCTCGTACAGAGCCCCAGCATTTT
.,few,TRBJ2-7,TRBV6-5,CASNRARGYF,TGTGCCAGCAATAGGGCAAGGGGATACTTC
.,few,TRBJ2-1,TRBV6-6,CASSYSKGDEQFF,TGTGCCAGCAGTTACTCGAAGGGGGACGAGCAGTTCTTC
TRBD1,few,TRBJ1-1,TRBV30,CAWDRDTEAFF,TGTGCCTGGGACAGGGACACTGAAGCTTTCTTT
.,.,TRBJ1-1,TRBV11-3,CASSFGGNTEAFF,TGTGCCAGCAGCTTCGGAGGAAACACTGAAGCTTTCTTT
.,.,TRBJ1-1,TRBV10-3,CAIGLTGNTEAFF,TGTGCCATCGGGTTGACAGGGAACACTGAAGCTTTCTTT
.,.,TRBJ2-3,TRBV18,CASSPRASLTDTQYF,TGTGCCAGCTCACCACGGGCCAGCCTAACAGATACGCAGTATTTT
.,few,TRBJ2-5,TRBV28,CASSLRSAHVETQYF,TGTGCCAGCAGTTTACGTAGCGCACACGTAGAGACCCAGTACTTC
TRBD2,.,TRBJ2-3,TRBV19,CASKPENPGLAADTDTQYF,TGTGCCAGTAAGCCCGAGAACCCCGGACTAGCGGCTGACACAGATACGCAGTATTTT
TRBD1,few,TRBJ2-4,TRBV9,CASSERQGAGKNIQYF,TGTGCCAGCAGCGAAAGACAGGGGGCTGGCAAAAACATTCAGTACTTC
.,few,TRBJ2-7,TRBV5-1,CASSLVAGTYEQYF,TGCGCCAGCAGCTTGGTCGCGGGGACCTACGAGCAGTACTTC
.,.,TRBJ1-2,TRBV18,CASSPGGTPGYGYTF,TGTGCCAGCTCACCAGGGGGCACCCCGGGCTATGGCTACACCTTC
TRBD2,.,TRBJ2-1,TRBV5-4,CASSLAGLAGYNEQFF,TGTGCCAGCAGCTTGGCCGGACTAGCGGGATACAATGAGCAGTTCTTC
TRBD1,.,TRBJ1-5,TRBV28,CASSKQGGGNQPQHF,TGTGCCAGCAGCAAGCAGGGGGGAGGCAATCAGCCCCAGCATTTT
.,few,TRBJ1-1,TRBV7-3,CASSAGVNTEAFF,TGTGCCAGCAGCGCGGGGGTGAACACTGAAGCTTTCTTT
TRBD2,.,TRBJ2-7,TRBV5-4,CASSLPRSGRGYYEQYF,TGTGCCAGCAGCTTACCAAGGAGCGGGAGAGGGTACTACGAGCAGTACTTC
TRBD1,.,TRBJ1-5,TRBV27,CASSSMKTGYNQPQHF,TGTGCCAGCAGTTCGATGAAGACAGGGTACAATCAGCCCCAGCATTTT
.,few,TRBJ1-5,TRBV19,CASSGGHSNQPQHF,TGTGCCAGTAGTGGGGGACATAGCAATCAGCCCCAGCATTTT